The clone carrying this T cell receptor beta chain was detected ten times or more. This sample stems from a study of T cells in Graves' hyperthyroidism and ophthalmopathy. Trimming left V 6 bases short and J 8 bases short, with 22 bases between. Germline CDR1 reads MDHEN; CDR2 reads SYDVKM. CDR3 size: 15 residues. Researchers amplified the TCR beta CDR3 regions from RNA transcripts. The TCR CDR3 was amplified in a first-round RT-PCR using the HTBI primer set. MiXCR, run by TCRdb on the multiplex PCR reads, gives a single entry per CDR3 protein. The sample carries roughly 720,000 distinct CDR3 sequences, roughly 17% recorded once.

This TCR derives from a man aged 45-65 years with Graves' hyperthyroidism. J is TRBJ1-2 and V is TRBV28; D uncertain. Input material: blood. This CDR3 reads CASSLISVHREGYTF. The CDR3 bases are TGTGCCAGCAGCTTAATTAGTGTACACCGTGAAGGCTACACCTTC.